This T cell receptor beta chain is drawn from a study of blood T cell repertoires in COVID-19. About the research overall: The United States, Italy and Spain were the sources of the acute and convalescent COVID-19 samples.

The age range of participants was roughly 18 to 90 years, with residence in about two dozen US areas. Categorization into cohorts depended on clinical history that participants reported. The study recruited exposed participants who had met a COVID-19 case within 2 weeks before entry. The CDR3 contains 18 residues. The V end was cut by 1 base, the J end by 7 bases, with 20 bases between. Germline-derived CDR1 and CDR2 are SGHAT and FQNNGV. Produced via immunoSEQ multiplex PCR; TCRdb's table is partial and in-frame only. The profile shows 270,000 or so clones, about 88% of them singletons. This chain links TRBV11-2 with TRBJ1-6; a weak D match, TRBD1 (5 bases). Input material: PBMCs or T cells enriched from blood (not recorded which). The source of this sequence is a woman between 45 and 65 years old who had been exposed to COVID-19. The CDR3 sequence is CASSLGVQGGLRNSPLHF. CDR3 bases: TGTGCCAGCAGCTTAGGGGTCCAGGGAGGTTTGCGGAATTCACCCCTCCACTTT.